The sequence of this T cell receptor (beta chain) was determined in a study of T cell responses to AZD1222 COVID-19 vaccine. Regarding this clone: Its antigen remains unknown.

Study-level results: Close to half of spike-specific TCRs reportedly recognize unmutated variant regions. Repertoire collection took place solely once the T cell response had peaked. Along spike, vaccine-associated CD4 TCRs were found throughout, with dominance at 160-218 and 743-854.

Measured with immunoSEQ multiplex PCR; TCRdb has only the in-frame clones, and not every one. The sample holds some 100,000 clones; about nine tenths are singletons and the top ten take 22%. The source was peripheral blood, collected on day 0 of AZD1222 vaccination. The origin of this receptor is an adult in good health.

In nucleotides, the CDR3 is TGTGCCAGCAGCGTAGGGGGTCAGGGGGAAAAACTGTTTTTT. It is translated as CASSVGGQGEKLFF. The gene calls are TRBV9 and TRBJ1-4; D possibly corresponds to TRBD1 (6 bases). With 0 bases removed from V and 8 bases from J, the gap between germline ends came to 11 bases. This CDR3 comprises 14 residues. Germline V gene lookup returns CDR1 SGDLS and CDR2 YYNGEE.